The subject of this entry is one T cell receptor beta chain. J gave up 13 bases and V 8 bases, and 8 bases lay outside the gene matches. This CDR3 has 12 residues. Germline loops: CDR1 SGHVS, CDR2 FQNEAQ. The sample belongs to a study of blood T cell repertoires in COVID-19. Study-wide context: From the United States, Italy and Spain came samples of acute and convalescent COVID-19.

The assay was immunoSEQ multiplex PCR, and TCRdb's table has in-frame clones only and misses some. The table lists 150,000 to 200,000 clones, 75% to 90% of them singletons. Material for sequencing was peripheral blood. The sequence was collected from an older man with active or convalescent COVID-19. This chain joins TRBV7-8 and TRBJ1-6, with 7 bases lining up with TRBD1. This CDR3 is CASSGGRGPLHF. CDR3 nucleotides: TGTGCCAGCTCAGGGGGGAGAGGGCCCCTCCACTTT.